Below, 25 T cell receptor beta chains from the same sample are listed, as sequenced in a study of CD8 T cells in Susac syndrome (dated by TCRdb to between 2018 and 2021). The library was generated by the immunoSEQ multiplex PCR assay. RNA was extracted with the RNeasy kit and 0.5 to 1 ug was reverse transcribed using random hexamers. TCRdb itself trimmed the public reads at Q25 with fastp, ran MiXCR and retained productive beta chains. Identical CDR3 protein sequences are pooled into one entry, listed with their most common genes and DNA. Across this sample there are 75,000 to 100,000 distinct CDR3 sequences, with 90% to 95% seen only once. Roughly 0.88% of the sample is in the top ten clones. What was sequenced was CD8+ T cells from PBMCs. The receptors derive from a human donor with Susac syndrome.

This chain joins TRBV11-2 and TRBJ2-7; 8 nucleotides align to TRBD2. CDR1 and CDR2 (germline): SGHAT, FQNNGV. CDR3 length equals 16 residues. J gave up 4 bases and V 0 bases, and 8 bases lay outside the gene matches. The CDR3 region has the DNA TGTGCCAGCAGCTTAGATTGGGACGGGAGGGAGTACGAGCAGTACTTC. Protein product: CASSLDWDGREYEQYF.

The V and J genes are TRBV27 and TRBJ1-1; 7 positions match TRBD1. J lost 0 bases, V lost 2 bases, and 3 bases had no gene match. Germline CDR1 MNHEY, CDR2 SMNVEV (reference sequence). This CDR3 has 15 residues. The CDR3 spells CASSLQGVMNTEAFF. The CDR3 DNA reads TGTGCCAGCAGTTTACAGGGGGTTATGAACACTGAAGCTTTCTTT.

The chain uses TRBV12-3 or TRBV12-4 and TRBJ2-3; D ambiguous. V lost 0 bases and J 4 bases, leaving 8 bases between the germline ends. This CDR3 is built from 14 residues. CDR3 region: CASSLAAVSDTQYF. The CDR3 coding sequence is TGTGCCAGCAGTTTAGCGGCGGTCTCAGATACGCAGTATTTT.

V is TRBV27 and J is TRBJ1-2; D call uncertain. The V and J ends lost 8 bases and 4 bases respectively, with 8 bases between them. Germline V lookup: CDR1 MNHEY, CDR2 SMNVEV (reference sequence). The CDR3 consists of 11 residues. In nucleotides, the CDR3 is TGTGCCAGCGGCGGAGGCTATGGCTACACCTTC. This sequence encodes CASGGGYGYTF.

The CDR3 region is CASSLVTADSNTYNEQFF. CDR3 sequence (DNA): TGTGCCAGCAGCTTAGTGACAGCGGACTCGAATACCTACAATGAGCAGTTCTTC. V and J are TRBV7-9 and TRBJ2-1, with D possibly being TRBD1 or TRBD2 (5 bases each). V was pared by 1 base and J by 2 bases, with 18 bases between. Germline lookup yields CDR1 SEHNR and CDR2 FQNEAQ (reference sequence). The CDR3 has 18 residues.

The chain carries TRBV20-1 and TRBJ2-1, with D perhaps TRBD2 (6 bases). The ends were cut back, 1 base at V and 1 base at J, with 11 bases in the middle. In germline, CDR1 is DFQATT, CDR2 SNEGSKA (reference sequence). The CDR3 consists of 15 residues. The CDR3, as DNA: TGCAGTGCTAGAGTAGGGACTGGATCCTACAATGAGCAGTTCTTC. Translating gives CSARVGTGSYNEQFF.

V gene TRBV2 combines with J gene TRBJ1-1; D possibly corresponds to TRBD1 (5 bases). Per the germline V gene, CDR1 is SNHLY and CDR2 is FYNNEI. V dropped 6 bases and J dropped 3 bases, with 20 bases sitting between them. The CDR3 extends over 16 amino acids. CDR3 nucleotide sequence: TGTGCCAGCAGGGAGGGACGCGAGAACATGGACACTGAAGCTTTCTTT. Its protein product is CASREGRENMDTEAFF.

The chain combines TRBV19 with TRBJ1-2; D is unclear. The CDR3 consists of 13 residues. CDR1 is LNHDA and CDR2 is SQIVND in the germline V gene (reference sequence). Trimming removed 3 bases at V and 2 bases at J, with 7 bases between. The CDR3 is CASSIGSNYGYTF. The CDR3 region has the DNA TGTGCCAGTAGTATCGGCAGCAACTATGGCTACACCTTC.

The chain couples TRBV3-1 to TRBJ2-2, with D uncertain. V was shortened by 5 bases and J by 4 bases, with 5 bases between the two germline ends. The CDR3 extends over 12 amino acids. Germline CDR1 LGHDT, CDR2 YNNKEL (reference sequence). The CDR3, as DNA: TGTGCCAGCAGCGTAGGCACCGGGGAGCTGTTTTTT. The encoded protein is CASSVGTGELFF.

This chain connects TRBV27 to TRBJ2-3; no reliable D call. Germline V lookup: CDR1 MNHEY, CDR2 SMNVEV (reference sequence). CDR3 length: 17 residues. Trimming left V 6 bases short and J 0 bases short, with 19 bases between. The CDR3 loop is CASRSMTWVRSTDTQYF. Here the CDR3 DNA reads TGTGCCAGCAGATCCATGACATGGGTTCGCAGCACAGATACGCAGTATTTT.

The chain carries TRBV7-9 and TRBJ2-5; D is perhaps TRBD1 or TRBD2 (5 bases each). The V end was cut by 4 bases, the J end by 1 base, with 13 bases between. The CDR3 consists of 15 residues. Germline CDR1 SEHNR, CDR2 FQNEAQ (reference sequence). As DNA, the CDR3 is TGTGCCAGCAGCTCCCCGACGGGGACCCAAGAGACCCAGTACTTC. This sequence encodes CASSSPTGTQETQYF.

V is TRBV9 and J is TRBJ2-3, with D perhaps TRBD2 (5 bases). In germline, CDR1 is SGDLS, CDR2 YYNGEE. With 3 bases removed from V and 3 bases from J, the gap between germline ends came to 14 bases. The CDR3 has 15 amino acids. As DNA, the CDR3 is TGTGCCAGCAGCGAGTTTACCGGCGGGACAGATACGCAGTATTTT. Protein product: CASSEFTGGTDTQYF.

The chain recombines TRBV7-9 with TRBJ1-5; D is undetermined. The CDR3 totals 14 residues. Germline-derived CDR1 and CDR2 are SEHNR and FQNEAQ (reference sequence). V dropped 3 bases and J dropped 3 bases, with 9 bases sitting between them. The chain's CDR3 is CASSFGQLNQPQHF. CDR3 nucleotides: TGTGCCAGCAGCTTCGGGCAACTCAATCAGCCCCAGCATTTT. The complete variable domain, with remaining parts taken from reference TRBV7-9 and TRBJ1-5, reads DTGVSQNPRHKITKRGQNVTFRCDPISEHNRLYWYRQTLGQGPEFLTYFQNEAQLEKSRLLSDRFSAERPKGSFSTLEIQRTEQGDSAMYLCASSFGQLNQPQHFGDGTRLSIL.

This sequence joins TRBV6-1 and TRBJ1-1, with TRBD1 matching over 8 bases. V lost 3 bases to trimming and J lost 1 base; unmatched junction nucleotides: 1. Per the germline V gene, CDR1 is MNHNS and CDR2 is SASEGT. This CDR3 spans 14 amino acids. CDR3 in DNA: TGTGCCAGCAGTGAGGGACAGGAGAACACTGAAGCTTTCTTT. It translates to CASSEGQENTEAFF.

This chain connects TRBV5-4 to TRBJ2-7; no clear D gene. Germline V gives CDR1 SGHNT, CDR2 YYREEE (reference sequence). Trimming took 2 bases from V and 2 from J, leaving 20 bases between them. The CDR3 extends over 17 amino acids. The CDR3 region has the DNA TGTGCCAGCAGCTTAGTCCTAAACTGGCAACGAGCCTACGAGCAGTACTTC. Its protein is CASSLVLNWQRAYEQYF.

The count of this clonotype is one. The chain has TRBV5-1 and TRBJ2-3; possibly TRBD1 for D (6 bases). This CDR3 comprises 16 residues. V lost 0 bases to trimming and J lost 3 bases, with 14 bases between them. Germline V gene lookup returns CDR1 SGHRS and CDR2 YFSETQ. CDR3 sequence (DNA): TGCGCCAGCAGCTTGGCTCTTGGGGGCAGAACAGATACGCAGTATTTT. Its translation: CASSLALGGRTDTQYF. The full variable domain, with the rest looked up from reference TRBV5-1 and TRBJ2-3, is KAGVTQTPRYLIKTRGQQVTLSCSPISGHRSVSWYQQTPGQGLQFLFEYFSETQRNKGNFPGRFSGRQFSNSRSEMNVSTLELGDSALYLCASSLALGGRTDTQYFGPGTRLTVL.

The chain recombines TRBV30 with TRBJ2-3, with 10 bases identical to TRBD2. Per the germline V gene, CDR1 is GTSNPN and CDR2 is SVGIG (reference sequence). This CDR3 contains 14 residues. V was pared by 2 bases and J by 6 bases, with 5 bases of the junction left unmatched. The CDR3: CAWSLAGVLDTQYF. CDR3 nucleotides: TGTGCCTGGAGTCTAGCGGGAGTTTTGGATACGCAGTATTTT.

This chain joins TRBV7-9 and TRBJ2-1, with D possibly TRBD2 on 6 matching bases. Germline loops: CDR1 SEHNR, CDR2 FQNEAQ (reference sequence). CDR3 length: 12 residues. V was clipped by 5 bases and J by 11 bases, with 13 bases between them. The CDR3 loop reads CASSGLAPQQFF. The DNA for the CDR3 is TGTGCCAGCAGCGGGCTAGCGCCGCAGCAGTTCTTC.

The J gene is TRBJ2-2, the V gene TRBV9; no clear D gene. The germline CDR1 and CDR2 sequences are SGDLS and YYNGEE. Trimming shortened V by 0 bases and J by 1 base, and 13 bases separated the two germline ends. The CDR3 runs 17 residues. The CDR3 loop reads CASSVETRWGNTGELFF. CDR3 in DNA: TGTGCCAGCAGCGTAGAGACCCGCTGGGGGAACACCGGGGAGCTGTTTTTT.

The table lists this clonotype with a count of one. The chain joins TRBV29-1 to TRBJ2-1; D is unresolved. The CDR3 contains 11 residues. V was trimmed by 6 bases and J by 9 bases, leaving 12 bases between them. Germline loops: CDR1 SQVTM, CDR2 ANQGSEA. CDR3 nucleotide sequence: TGCAGCGTCGATCAACGCAGTGAGCAGTTCTTC. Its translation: CSVDQRSEQFF.

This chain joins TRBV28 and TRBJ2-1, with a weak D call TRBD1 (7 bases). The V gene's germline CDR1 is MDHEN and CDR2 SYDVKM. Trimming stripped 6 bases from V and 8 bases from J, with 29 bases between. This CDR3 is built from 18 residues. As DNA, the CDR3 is TGTGCCAGCAGCTCCCGTGAAGGGGGAGGCCTGGGACAGCATGAGCAGTTCTTC. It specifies CASSSREGGGLGQHEQFF.

The CDR3 DNA follows: TGCAGTGCTAGGGGGCAGAATGATCGGCACTATGGCTACACCTTC. Encoded protein: CSARGQNDRHYGYTF. The J gene is TRBJ1-2, the V gene TRBV20-1, with TRBD1 as a possible D gene (5 bases). V was cut by 3 bases and J by 3 bases, with 17 bases left in between. The germline CDR1 and CDR2 sequences are DFQATT and SNEGSKA (reference sequence). The CDR3 length is 15 residues.

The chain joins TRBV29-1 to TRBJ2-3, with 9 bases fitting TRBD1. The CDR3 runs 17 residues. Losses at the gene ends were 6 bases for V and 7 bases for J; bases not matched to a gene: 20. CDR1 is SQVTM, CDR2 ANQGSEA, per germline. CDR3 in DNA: TGCAGCGTGGGGGGACAGGGTGCCGCGGATTACAGGAATACGCAGTATTTT. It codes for CSVGGQGAADYRNTQYF.

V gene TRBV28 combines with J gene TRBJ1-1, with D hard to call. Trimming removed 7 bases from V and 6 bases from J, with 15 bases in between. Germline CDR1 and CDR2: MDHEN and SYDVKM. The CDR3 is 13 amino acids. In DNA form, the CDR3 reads TGTGCCAGCAACCCAACAGAATTGTCTGAAGCTTTCTTT. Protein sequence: CASNPTELSEAFF.

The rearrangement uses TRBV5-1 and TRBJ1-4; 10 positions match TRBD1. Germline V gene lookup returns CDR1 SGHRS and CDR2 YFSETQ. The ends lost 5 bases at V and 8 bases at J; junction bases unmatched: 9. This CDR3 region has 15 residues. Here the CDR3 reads CASRPSGTGAEKLFF. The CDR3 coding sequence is TGCGCCAGCAGACCGTCCGGGACAGGGGCCGAAAAACTGTTTTTT.